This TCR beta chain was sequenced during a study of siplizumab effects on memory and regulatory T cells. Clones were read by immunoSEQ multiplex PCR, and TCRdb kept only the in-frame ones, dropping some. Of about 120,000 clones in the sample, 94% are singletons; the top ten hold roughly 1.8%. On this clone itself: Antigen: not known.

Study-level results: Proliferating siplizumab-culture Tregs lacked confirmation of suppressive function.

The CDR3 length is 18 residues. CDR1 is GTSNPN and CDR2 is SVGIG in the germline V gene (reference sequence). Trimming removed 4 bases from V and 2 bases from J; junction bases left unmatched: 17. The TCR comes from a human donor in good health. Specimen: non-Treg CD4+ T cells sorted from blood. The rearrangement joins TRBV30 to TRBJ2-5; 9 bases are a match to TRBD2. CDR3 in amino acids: CAWKVSGGPFGRQETQYF. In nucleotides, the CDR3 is TGTGCCTGGAAAGTTAGCGGGGGCCCCTTTGGGAGGCAAGAGACCCAGTACTTC.